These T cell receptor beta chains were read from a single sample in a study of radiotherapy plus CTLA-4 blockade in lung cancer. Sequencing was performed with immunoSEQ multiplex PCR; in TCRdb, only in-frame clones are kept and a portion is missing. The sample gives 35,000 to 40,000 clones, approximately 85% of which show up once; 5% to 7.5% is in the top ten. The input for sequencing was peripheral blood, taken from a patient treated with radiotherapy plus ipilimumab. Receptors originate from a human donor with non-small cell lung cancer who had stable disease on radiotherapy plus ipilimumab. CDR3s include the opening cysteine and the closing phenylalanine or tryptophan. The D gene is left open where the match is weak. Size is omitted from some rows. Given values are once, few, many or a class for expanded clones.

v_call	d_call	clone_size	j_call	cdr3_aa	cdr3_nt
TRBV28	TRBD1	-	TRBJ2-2	CASTFYIGQGGTGELFF	TGTGCCAGCACCTTTTATATCGGACAGGGAGGCACCGGGGAGCTGTTTTTT
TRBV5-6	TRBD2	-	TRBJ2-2	CASSLGLASGELFF	TGTGCCAGCAGCTTAGGACTAGCGTCCGGGGAGCTGTTTTTT
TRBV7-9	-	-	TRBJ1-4	CASSLGEVEKLFF	TGTGCCAGCAGCTTAGGGGAGGTGGAAAAACTGTTTTTT
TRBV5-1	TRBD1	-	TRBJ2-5	CASRPGTAEETQYF	TGCGCCAGCAGACCCGGGACAGCTGAAGAGACCCAGTACTTC
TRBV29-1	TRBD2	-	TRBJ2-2	CSVDTSGSVGNTGELFF	TGCAGCGTTGACACTAGCGGGAGTGTTGGAAACACCGGGGAGCTGTTTTTT
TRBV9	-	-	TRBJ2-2	CASSVGTVNTGELFF	TGTGCCAGCAGCGTAGGAACAGTGAACACCGGGGAGCTGTTTTTT
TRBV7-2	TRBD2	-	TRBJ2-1	CASSSGTSGHNEQFF	TGTGCCAGCAGCTCTGGGACTAGCGGTCACAATGAGCAGTTCTTC
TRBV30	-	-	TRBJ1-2	CAWNSPPGGYTF	TGTGCCTGGAATTCCCCCCCGGGTGGCTACACCTTC
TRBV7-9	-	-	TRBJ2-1	CASRDGLDNEQFF	TGTGCCAGCAGAGACGGACTCGACAATGAGCAGTTCTTC
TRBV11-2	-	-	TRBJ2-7	CASSLDVGRSYEQYF	TGTGCCAGCAGCTTAGATGTGGGGCGTTCATACGAGCAGTACTTC
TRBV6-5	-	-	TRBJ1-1	CASSSFGTTKGAFF	TGTGCCAGCAGTTCATTCGGGACAACTAAGGGGGCTTTCTTT
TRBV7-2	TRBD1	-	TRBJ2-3	CASSLGQHTDTQYF	TGTGCCAGCAGCCTGGGACAGCACACAGATACGCAGTATTTT
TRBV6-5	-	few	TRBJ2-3	CASQQWAGTDTQYF	TGTGCCAGCCAACAGTGGGCAGGCACAGATACGCAGTATTTT
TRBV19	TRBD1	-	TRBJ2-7	CASSARTGGGYEQYF	TGTGCCAGTAGTGCCCGGACAGGGGGCGGGTACGAGCAGTACTTC
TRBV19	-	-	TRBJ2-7	CASSKQGANYEQYF	TGTGCCAGTAGTAAACAAGGGGCCAACTACGAGCAGTACTTC
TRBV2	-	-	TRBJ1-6	CASKRGGNNSPLHF	TGTGCCAGCAAGAGAGGCGGGAATAATTCACCCCTCCACTTT
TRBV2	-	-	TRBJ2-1	CASSWGHTEQFF	TGTGCCAGCAGTTGGGGGCACACTGAGCAGTTCTTC
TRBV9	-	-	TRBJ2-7	CASSVDAAMAYEQYF	TGTGCCAGCAGCGTAGATGCGGCGATGGCCTACGAGCAGTACTTC
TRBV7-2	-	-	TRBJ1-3	CASSPDSQVGNTIYF	TGTGCCAGCAGCCCGGACAGCCAAGTGGGGAACACCATATATTTT
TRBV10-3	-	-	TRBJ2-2	CAISVGTANTGELFF	TGTGCCATCAGTGTAGGGACTGCGAACACCGGGGAGCTGTTTTTT
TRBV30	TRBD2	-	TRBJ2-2	CAWSVHPGLAGTGELFF	TGTGCCTGGAGTGTACATCCGGGTCTAGCGGGCACCGGGGAGCTGTTTTTT
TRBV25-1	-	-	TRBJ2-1	CASSPNSGLQFF	TGTGCCAGCAGTCCAAACTCGGGACTGCAGTTCTTC
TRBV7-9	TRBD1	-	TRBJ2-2	CASSSTGANTGELFF	TGTGCCAGCAGCTCGACAGGGGCGAACACCGGGGAGCTGTTTTTT
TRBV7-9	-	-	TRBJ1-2	CASSSIAFSGFFGNTF	TGTGCCAGCAGCTCTATAGCGTTTTCGGGGTTCTTCGGGAACACCTTC
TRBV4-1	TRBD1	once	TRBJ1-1	CASSPQGTGGSATEAFF	TGCGCCAGCAGCCCCCAGGGGACAGGGGGATCGGCCACTGAAGCTTTCTTT
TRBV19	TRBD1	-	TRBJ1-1	CASSPGTVSEAFF	TGTGCCAGTAGTCCAGGGACAGTCTCTGAAGCTTTCTTT
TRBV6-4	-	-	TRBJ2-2	CASSAHPRQAYTGELFF	TGTGCCAGCAGTGCCCACCCCCGGCAGGCCTACACCGGGGAGCTGTTTTTT
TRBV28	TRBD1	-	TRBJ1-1	CASTTQGVENTEAFF	TGTGCCAGCACCACACAGGGGGTGGAGAACACTGAAGCTTTCTTT
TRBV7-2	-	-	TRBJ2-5	CASSLLGGAGQETQYF	TGTGCCAGCAGCTTATTAGGAGGGGCAGGCCAGGAGACCCAGTACTTC
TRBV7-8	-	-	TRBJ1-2	CASSFSRNRLTNYGYTF	TGTGCCAGCAGCTTTTCCCGGAACAGGCTAACTAACTATGGCTACACCTTC
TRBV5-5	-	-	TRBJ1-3	CASSETGPRYSGNTIYF	TGTGCCAGCAGCGAGACAGGACCACGCTACTCTGGAAACACCATATATTTT
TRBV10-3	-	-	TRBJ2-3	CAISESLLAYSTDTQYF	TGTGCCATCAGTGAGTCGCTGCTAGCGTATAGCACAGATACGCAGTATTTT
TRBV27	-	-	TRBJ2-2	CASSLKTPNTGELFF	TGTGCCAGCAGTTTGAAGACACCGAACACCGGGGAGCTGTTTTTT
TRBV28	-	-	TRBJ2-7	CASSFIRGVSYEQYF	TGTGCCAGCAGTTTTATCAGGGGAGTATCCTACGAGCAGTACTTC
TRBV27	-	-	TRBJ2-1	CASSFLYSYNEQFF	TGTGCCAGCAGTTTCCTGTACTCCTACAATGAGCAGTTCTTC
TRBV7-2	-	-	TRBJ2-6	CASSSHSGANVLTF	TGTGCCAGCAGCTCCCACTCTGGGGCCAACGTCCTGACTTTC
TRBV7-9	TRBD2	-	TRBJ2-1	CASSSPWTSENEQFF	TGTGCCAGCAGCTCACCATGGACTAGCGAGAATGAGCAGTTCTTC
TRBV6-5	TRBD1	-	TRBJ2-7	CASSRRDRASYEQYF	TGTGCCAGCAGTAGGAGGGACAGGGCGTCCTACGAGCAGTACTTC
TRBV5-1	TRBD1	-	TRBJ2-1	CASGRYSQGANEQFF	TGCGCCAGCGGACGATACTCCCAGGGGGCCAATGAGCAGTTCTTC
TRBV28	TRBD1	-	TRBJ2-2	CASEDGPGGTGELFF	TGTGCCAGCGAGGACGGCCCAGGGGGCACCGGGGAGCTGTTTTTT
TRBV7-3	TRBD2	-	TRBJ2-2	CASSFLADTGELFF	TGTGCCAGCAGCTTCCTAGCGGACACCGGGGAGCTGTTTTTT
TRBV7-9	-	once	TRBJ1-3	CASSQDQNSAGNTIYF	TGTGCCAGCAGCCAAGATCAAAACTCCGCTGGAAACACCATATATTTT
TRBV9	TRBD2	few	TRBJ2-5	CASSVAPLAGGVETQYF	TGTGCCAGCAGCGTAGCCCCACTAGCGGGAGGGGTAGAGACCCAGTACTTC